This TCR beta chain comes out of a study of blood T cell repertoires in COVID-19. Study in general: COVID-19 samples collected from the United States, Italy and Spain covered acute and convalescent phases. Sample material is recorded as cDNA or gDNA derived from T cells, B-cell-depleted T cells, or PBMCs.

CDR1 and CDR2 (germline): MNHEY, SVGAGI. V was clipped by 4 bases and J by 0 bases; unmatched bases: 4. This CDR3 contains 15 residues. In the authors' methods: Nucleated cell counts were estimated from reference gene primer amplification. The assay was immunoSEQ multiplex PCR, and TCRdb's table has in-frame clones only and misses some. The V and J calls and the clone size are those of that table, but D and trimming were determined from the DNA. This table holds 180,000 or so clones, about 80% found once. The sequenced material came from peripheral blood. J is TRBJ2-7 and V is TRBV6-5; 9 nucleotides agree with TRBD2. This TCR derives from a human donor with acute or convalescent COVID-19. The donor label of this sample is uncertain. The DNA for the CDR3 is TGTGCCAGCAGTTCCCGACTAGCGGACTCCTACGAGCAGTACTTC. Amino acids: CASSSRLADSYEQYF.